This T cell receptor beta chain was captured in a study of CD4+ T cells in melanoma. Clones were read by immunoSEQ multiplex PCR, and TCRdb kept only the in-frame ones, dropping some. The table lists nearly 50,000 clones, 89% of them singletons, with 12% in the top ten. This CDR3 is 12 amino acids long. Germline assignment: CDR1 MNHNS and CDR2 SASEGT. V gave up 3 bases and J gave up 3 bases, with 5 bases separating them. Study outcomes and limitations: CD8+ T cell, macrophage and B cell function reportedly correlated with neoantigen-specific CD4+ T cells. Diverse differentiation states were reported for melanoma neoantigen-specific CD4+ T cells.

Notes on this clone: What it binds is not known.

Specimen: peripheral blood. This clonotype was sampled from a human donor with melanoma. This chain connects TRBV6-1 to TRBJ1-2; possible D gene TRBD1, 5 bases. CDR3 residues: CASSEGDYGYTF. The CDR3 bases are TGTGCCAGCAGTGAGGGGGACTATGGCTACACCTTC.